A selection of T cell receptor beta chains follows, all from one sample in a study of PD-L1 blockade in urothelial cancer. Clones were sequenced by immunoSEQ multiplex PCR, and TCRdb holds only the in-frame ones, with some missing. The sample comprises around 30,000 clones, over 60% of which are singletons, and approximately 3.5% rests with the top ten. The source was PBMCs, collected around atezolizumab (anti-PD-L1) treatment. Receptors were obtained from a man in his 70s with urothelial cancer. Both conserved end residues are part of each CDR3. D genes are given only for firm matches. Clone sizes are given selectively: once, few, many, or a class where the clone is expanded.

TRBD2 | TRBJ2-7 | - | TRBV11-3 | CASSPGGLAGVEQYF | TGTGCCAGCAGCCCCGGGGGGCTAGCGGGAGTCGAGCAGTACTTC
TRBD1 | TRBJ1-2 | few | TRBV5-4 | CASSPDRVGGYTF | TGTGCCAGCAGTCCGGACAGGGTAGGGGGCTACACCTTC
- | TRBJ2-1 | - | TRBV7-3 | CASSPGDRGRAQFF | TGTGCCAGCAGCCCAGGGGACCGAGGAAGGGCGCAGTTCTTC
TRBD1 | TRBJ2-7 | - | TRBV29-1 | CSVEPTGSSSEQYF | TGCAGCGTTGAACCGACAGGGAGCTCCTCGGAGCAGTACTTC
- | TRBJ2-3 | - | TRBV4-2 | CASSQEQYQTDTQYF | TGTGCCAGCAGCCAAGAACAGTATCAGACAGATACGCAGTATTTT
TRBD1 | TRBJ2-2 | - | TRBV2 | CASSEPPDRVTGELFF | TGTGCCAGCAGTGAACCCCCGGACAGGGTAACCGGGGAGCTGTTTTTT
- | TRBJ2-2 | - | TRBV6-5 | CASSYSMRAGELFF | TGTGCCAGCAGTTACTCGATGAGGGCCGGGGAGCTGTTTTTT
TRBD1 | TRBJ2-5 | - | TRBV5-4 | CASSLDRGLSETQYF | TGTGCCAGCAGCTTGGACAGGGGGTTGTCAGAGACCCAGTACTTC
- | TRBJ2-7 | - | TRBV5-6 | CASSLIPYTYEQYF | TGTGCCAGCAGCTTGATACCGTACACCTACGAGCAGTACTTC
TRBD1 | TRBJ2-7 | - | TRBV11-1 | CASSLAGTGLLVEQYF | TGTGCCAGCAGCTTAGCCGGGACAGGGTTGCTCGTCGAGCAGTACTTC
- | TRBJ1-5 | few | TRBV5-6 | CASSLRTAGFQPQHF | TGTGCCAGCAGCTTGAGGACCGCGGGCTTTCAGCCCCAGCATTTT
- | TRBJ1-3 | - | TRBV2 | CASRDLTRLSGNTIYF | TGTGCCAGCCGGGATCTCACGAGGCTCTCTGGAAACACCATATATTTT
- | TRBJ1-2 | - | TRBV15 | CATSRDTRVGYTF | TGTGCCACCAGCAGAGATACTCGGGTAGGCTACACCTTC
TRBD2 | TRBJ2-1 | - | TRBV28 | CASSSGRVAYNEQFF | TGTGCCAGTTCATCCGGGAGGGTAGCCTACAATGAGCAGTTCTTC
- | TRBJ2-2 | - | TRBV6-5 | CASSYRAGELFF | TGTGCCAGCAGTTACCGGGCCGGGGAGCTGTTTTTT
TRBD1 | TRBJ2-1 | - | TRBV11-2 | CASSLGQGVYNEQFF | TGTGCCAGCAGCTTAGGACAGGGGGTCTACAATGAGCAGTTCTTC
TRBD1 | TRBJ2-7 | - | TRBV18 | CASSPGQGAYEQYF | TGTGCCAGCTCACCCGGGCAGGGGGCATACGAGCAGTACTTC
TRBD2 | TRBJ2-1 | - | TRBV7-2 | CASSLAHSGGHYNEQFF | TGTGCCAGCAGCTTAGCTCATAGCGGGGGACACTACAATGAGCAGTTCTTC
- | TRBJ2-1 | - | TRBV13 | CASSSGHGRLNEQFF | TGTGCCAGCAGCTCGGGACACGGACGGTTGAATGAGCAGTTCTTC
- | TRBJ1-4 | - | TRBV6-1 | CASSESPQGRRKLFF | TGTGCCAGCAGTGAATCCCCACAGGGCCGACGAAAACTGTTTTTT
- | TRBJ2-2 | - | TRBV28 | CASSFRGAEGAGELFF | TGTGCCAGCAGTTTTCGGGGGGCGGAAGGGGCCGGGGAGCTGTTTTTT
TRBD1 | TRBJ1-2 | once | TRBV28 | CASSPPSTGRGYGYTF | TGTGCCAGCAGTCCACCCTCGACAGGGAGAGGCTATGGCTACACCTTC
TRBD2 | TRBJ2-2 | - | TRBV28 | CASSLWRLAGGPGELFF | TGTGCCAGCAGTTTATGGCGACTAGCGGGAGGGCCCGGGGAGCTGTTTTTT
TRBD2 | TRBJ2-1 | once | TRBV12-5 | CASGPSLAGLQFF | TGTGCTAGTGGTCCCTCCTTAGCGGGACTGCAGTTCTTC
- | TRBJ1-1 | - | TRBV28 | CASSLFRVRTEAFF | TGTGCCAGCAGTTTATTTCGGGTTCGTACTGAAGCTTTCTTT
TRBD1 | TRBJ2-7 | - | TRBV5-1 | CASSPGTDFYEQYF | TGCGCCAGCAGCCCAGGGACAGACTTCTACGAGCAGTACTTC
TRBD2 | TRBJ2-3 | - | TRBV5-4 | CASSLWGSGGSGSDTQYF | TGTGCCAGCAGCTTGTGGGGGAGCGGGGGTAGTGGATCAGATACGCAGTATTTT
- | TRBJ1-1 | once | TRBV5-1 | CASSATAGENTEAFF | TGCGCCAGCAGCGCCACAGCAGGGGAGAACACTGAAGCTTTCTTT
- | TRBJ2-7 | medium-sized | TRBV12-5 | CASGLVLRGLEFSYEQYF | TGTGCTAGTGGTTTGGTACTCAGAGGGCTTGAATTCTCCTACGAGCAGTACTTC
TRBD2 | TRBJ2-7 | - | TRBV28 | CASSSGGEGPGEQYF | TGTGCCAGCAGTTCGGGGGGGGAGGGGCCAGGCGAGCAGTACTTC
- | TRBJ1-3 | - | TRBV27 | CASTASGGSGNTIYF | TGTGCCAGCACCGCCTCCGGCGGGTCTGGAAACACCATATATTTT
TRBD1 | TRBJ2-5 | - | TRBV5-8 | CASSREQGVGETQYF | TGTGCCAGCAGCCGAGAACAGGGGGTCGGAGAGACCCAGTACTTC
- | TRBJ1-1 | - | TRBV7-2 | CASSLGGGDEAFF | TGTGCCAGCAGCTTAGGGGGGGGAGATGAAGCTTTCTTT
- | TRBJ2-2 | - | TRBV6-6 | CASSYSDGGDGELFF | TGTGCCAGCAGTTACTCAGACGGGGGTGACGGGGAGCTGTTTTTT
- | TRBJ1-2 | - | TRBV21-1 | CASSIIKVGTGDVSYGYTF | TGTGCCAGCAGCATCATCAAAGTGGGAACAGGGGACGTAAGCTATGGCTACACCTTC
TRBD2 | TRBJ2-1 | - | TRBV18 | CASSPLLGASGRGLSRGPQQFF | TGTGCCAGCTCACCGTTACTGGGGGCTAGCGGGAGGGGCCTCTCGAGGGGCCCCCAGCAGTTCTTC
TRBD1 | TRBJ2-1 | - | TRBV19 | CASSSRDRYNEQFF | TGTGCCAGTAGTTCCCGGGACAGGTACAATGAGCAGTTCTTC
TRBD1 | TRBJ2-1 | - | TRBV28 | CASSSGDRSYNEQFF | TGTGCCAGCAGTTCCGGGGACAGGTCCTACAATGAGCAGTTCTTC
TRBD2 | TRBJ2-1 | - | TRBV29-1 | CSVLGGLASNEQFF | TGCAGCGTCTTAGGGGGACTAGCATCCAATGAGCAGTTCTTC
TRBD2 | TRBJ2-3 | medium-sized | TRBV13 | CASSSPGLAGADTQYF | TGTGCCAGCAGCAGCCCGGGACTAGCGGGAGCAGATACGCAGTATTTT
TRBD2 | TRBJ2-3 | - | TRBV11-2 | CASSLDSGLAGGTDTQYF | TGTGCCAGCAGCTTAGATTCAGGACTAGCGGGGGGCACAGATACGCAGTATTTT
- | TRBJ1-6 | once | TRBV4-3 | CASSPLRGNSPLHF | TGCGCCAGCAGCCCCCTCCGGGGGAATTCACCCCTCCACTTT
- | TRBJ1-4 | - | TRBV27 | CASSLRRGIEKLFF | TGTGCCAGCAGTTTACGACGGGGGATTGAAAAACTGTTTTTT
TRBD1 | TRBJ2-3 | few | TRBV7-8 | CASTTGGADTQYF | TGTGCCAGTACGACAGGGGGAGCAGATACGCAGTATTTT
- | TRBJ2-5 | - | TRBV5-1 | CASSLQGSETQYF | TGCGCCAGCAGCCTCCAGGGGTCCGAGACCCAGTACTTC
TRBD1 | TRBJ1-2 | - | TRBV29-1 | CSVDKTGGVGYTF | TGCAGCGTTGATAAGACAGGGGGCGTAGGCTACACCTTC
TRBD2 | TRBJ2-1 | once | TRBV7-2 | CASSLVGLAPNNEQFF | TGTGCCAGCAGCTTAGTCGGACTAGCCCCCAACAATGAGCAGTTCTTC
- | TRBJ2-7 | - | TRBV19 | CASSTPGHSYEQYF | TGTGCCAGTAGTACCCCTGGACACTCCTACGAGCAGTACTTC
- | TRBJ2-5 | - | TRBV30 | CAWSRWDTPKVEQYF | TGTGCCTGGAGTAGGTGGGACACCCCGAAGGTGGAGCAGTACTTC
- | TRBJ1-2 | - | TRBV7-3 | CASSLTAGDYGYTF | TGTGCCAGCAGCTTAACGGCGGGGGACTATGGCTACACCTTC
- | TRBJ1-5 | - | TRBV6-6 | CASSYLRENQPQHF | TGTGCCAGCAGTTACCTCCGGGAGAATCAGCCCCAGCATTTT